This T cell receptor (beta chain) was sequenced in a study of beta chain features in type 1 diabetes (dated by TCRdb to the late 2010s). Background on the whole study: Patients and healthy donors did not differ in mean age, gender distribution, total cell number or subset yield. Regulatory and stem cell-like memory subsets were obtained from only 8 patients and roughly eight healthy donors, while naive and central memory subsets were obtained from all 30 or so donors. In the study, TCRB repertoires of sorted circulating CD4+ T cell subsets from recently diagnosed type 1 diabetes patients were compared with those of matched healthy donors. Across all samples, roughly 110,000,000 sorted cells were examined, and cell number per subset correlated strongly with RNA yield. The full study reports these points: Naive, central memory and regulatory TCRB repertoires appeared more similar among patients than among healthy donors. Because cDNA was sequenced instead of genomic DNA, activated cells with high expression could be over-represented, although the groups did not differ in activation or CD3 levels. At VDJ recombination sites, patients with type 1 diabetes made fewer insertions and deleted more nucleotides, a pattern implying thymic rearrangement abnormalities. Because small numbers of individuals were included in the HLA sub-analyses, any influence of HLA type on TCRB rearrangement was left unresolved. Shorter templates might be favored by PCR, yet because patient and control samples were amplified and corrected together, any such skew would affect both groups equally. A moderate but significant shortening of TCRB CDR3 length was observed in type 1 diabetes patients in all four CD4+ subsets.

Details on this clone: Its antigen is currently not known. No much larger clone exists at a distance of one base, and base qualities are not known.

The germline V gene specifies LGHNA as CDR1 and YNFKEQ as CDR2. The CDR3 measures 16 amino acids from cysteine to phenylalanine. The kept DNA is CDR3 alone, 48 bases in frame from the first base. V lost 0 bases and J lost 3 bases; the stretch between them is 12 bases long. From each donor, a single peripheral blood sample of approximately 120 mL on average was drawn into heparinised tubes. Using a panel that included CD45RO, CCR7, CD25, CD127, CD95 and CD27, naive, central memory, regulatory and stem cell-like memory CD4+ T cells were sorted on a BD FACSAria II. Every sorted population had a purity above 95%. PBMCs were isolated right away by Lymphoprep density gradient centrifugation and were stained directly, without culture. So that batch effects would be minimized, each experiment stained and sorted samples in pairs, pairing one healthy donor with one patient. The entire isolated RNA was reverse transcribed using the High Capacity cDNA Reverse Transcription Kit, and thus expressed TCRB transcripts were sequenced. Deep immunoSEQ sequencing was applied to naive, central memory and regulatory T cell samples, giving an average of roughly 3.6 million total reads per sample. Sorted cells were lysed in RLT buffer and RNA was extracted with DNase-treated RNeasy Micro or Mini kits, depending on cell number. To prevent cross-contamination, each cell subset was processed individually, whereas patient and healthy donor samples were processed jointly. The immunoSEQ multiplex PCR was used to amplify TCRB sequences from cDNA, generating 87-bp fragments that spanned the CDR3 region. Sequencing of the amplicons was performed on the Illumina HiSeq platform. Processing in the source paper ran as follows. PCR bias was corrected computationally using synthetic template baselines, and reads within Hamming distance 2 were collapsed, with unmergeable singletons discarded. Reads were aligned against IMGT so that V, D and J genes, CDR3 length and insertions or deletions at six rearrangement sites could be assigned. Within each subset, clonotype counts were normalized to the number of sorted cells before true diversity and Gini coefficients were calculated with the tcR R package. Repertoire sharing was quantified using the overlap coefficient calculated on TCRB nucleotide sequences. Out-of-frame TCRB sequences from naive cells were analyzed as a proxy for the pre-selection repertoire. TCRdb took this table from immuneACCESS and kept in-frame rearrangements with V and J called. Such tables lack part of the clones; where checked against another copy, unresolved V genes explain under half of the gap, and the rest is unexplained. That table is the source of V, J and clone size, and D and trimming were worked out from the DNA. The sample yields hundreds of thousands of clones; 17% were counted once. The ten largest clonotypes hold about 0.025% of the sample.

In this chain, TRBV4-2 is recombined with TRBJ2-1; the D gene is possibly TRBD1, with 6 bases matching. The clonotype was recovered from a woman aged 18-30 years in good health. Sequences were obtained from naive CD4+ T cells from blood. The label giving this sample's cell subset or site can be read as: true naive CD4+ T cells. The DNA is TGTGCCAGCAGCCAAGATCGAGGACAGTTCTACAATGAGCAGTTCTTC. Translation gives CASSQDRGQFYNEQFF.